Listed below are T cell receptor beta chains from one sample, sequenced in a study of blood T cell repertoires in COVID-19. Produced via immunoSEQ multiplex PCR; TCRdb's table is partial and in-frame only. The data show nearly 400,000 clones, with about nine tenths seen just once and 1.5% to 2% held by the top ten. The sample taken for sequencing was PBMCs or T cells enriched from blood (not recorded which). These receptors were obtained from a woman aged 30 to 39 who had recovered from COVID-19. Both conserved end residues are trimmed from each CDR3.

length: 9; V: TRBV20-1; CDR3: RSGQYEGYT
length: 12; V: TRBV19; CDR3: ASSIRGPGNTIY
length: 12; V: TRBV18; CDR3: ASSPVPSSYEQY
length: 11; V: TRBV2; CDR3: ASRQQGIAEAF
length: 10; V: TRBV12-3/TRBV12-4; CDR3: ASSPTIYEQY
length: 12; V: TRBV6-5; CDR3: ASSGGARNSPLH
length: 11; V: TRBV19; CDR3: ASSIQGAGEQY
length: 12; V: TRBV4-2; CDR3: ASSQDLTGDGYT
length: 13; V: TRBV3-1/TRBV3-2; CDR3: ASSRSPGTGSEQY
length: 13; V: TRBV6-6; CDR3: ASSYGTGVRTEAF
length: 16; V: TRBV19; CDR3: ASSTTPGQGTSTDTQY
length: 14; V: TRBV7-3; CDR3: ASSLTSYSGANVLT
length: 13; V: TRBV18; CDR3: ASSPGLAGVFEQY
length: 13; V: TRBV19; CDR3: ASNRLAGVADTQY
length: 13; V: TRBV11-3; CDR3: ASSLGLAGGTTQY
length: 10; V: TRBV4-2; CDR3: ASSQAAGKQY
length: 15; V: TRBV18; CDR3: ASSPPGLAGGNNEQF
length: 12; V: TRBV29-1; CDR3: SVKDRGWPYEQF
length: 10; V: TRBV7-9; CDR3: ASSLRTHGYT
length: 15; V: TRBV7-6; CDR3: ASSQSRGSFSGNTIY
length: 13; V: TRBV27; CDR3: ASSLLAGGPYEQY
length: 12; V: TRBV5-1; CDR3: ASSLGLKNTEAF
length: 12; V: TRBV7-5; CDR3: ARSLQGRSYEQY
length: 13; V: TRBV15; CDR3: ATSIRDGSLGGYT
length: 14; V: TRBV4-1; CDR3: ASSRETGTYNSPLH
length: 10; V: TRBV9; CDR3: ASSGDSLEAF
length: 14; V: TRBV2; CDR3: ASSEMVLAGNQPQH
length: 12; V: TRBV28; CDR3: ASSIDKLNQPQH
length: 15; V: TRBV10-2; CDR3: ASSESIWRENTGELF
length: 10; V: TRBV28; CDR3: ASRRGNQPQH
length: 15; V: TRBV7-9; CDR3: ASSLVPSAERYNEQF
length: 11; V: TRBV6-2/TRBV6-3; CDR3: ASSFVTDYEQY
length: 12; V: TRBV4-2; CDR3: ASSVSVVNTEAF
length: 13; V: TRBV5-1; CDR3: ASSSRGSQNTEAF
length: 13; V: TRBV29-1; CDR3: SVEDGQGEINGYT
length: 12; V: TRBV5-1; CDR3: ASSLDKMNTEAF